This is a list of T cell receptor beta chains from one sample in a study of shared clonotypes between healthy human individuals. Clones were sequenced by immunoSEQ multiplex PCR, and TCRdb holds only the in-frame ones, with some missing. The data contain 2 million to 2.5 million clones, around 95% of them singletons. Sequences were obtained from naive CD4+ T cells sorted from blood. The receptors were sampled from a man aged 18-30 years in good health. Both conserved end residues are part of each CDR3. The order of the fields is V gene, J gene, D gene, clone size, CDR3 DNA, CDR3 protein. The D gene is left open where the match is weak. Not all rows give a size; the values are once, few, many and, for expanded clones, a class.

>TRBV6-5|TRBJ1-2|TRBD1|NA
TGTGCCAGCAGTTACCTTGGACAGGGGAGGTCTGGCTACACCTTC
CASSYLGQGRSGYTF
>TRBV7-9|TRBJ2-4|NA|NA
TGTGCCAGCAGCGACAAATTCTCACAGGCCTTTGACAAAAACATTCAGTACTTC
CASSDKFSQAFDKNIQYF
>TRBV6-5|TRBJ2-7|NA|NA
TGTGCCAGCAGCCGACCGGGCGGGACTGCCTACGAGCAGTACTTC
CASSRPGGTAYEQYF
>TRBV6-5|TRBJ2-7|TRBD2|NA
TGTGCCAGCAGTTACGGGTTGCGGGGGAGATACGAGCAGTACTTC
CASSYGLRGRYEQYF
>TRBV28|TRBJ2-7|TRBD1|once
TGTGCCAGCAGTCCGATAGGGGGCTCCTCCTACGAGCAGTACTTC
CASSPIGGSSYEQYF
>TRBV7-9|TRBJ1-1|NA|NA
TGTGCCAGCAGCCCCGAAGGGTTGATGAAGGGGGGAGCTTTCTTT
CASSPEGLMKGGAFF
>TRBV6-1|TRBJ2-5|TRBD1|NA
TGTGCCAGCAGTGATCAGGGGGTCGACCAAGAGACCCAGTACTTC
CASSDQGVDQETQYF
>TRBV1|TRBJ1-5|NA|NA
TGCACCAGCAGTCAGGGGCTTCGACAGCCCCAGCATTTT
CTSSQGLRQPQHF
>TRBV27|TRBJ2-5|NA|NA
TGTGCCAGCAGTCCCCCCCCCAAGGGACCGAAAGAGACCCAGTACTTC
CASSPPPKGPKETQYF
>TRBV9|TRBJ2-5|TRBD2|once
TGTGCCAGCAGCCCCCGCGGGGGTGTTAATCAAGAGACCCAGTACTTC
CASSPRGGVNQETQYF
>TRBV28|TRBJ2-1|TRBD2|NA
TGTGCCAGCAGTTTCCTCGGGGACTACCTATTCGAGCAGTTCTTC
CASSFLGDYLFEQFF
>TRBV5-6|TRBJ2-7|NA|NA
TGTGCCAGCACCGGCGGAGGTCCCTACGAGCAGTACTTC
CASTGGGPYEQYF
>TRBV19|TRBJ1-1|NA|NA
TGTGCCAGTAGTATGGATGGTGTGGGATTTGAGACTGAAGCTTTCTTT
CASSMDGVGFETEAFF
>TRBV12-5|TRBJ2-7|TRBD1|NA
TGTGCTAGTGGTTTCCGGGACAGCTACGAGCAGTACTTC
CASGFRDSYEQYF
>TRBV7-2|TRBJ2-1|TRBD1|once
TGTGCCAGCAGCTTAGGGACAGGGTACAATGAGCAGTTCTTC
CASSLGTGYNEQFF
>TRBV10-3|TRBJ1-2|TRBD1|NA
TGTGCCATCAGTGTGGAGGGGGCTGGCTACACCTTC
CAISVEGAGYTF
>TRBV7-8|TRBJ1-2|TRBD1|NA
TGTGCCAGCAGCTTAGCGGACAGGAACTATGGCTACACCTTC
CASSLADRNYGYTF
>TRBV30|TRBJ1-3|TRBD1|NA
TGTGCCTGGAACAGACAGGGAGGAAACACCATATATTTT
CAWNRQGGNTIYF
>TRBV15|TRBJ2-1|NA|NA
TGTGCCACCAGCAGAGATTCACAGTTAAGGCAGTTCTTC
CATSRDSQLRQFF
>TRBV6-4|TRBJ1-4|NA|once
TGTGCCAGCAGTGACGAGGCTAGGGTCAGCGGACCTTTCACCGAAAAACTGTTTTTT
CASSDEARVSGPFTEKLFF
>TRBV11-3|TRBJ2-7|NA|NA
TGTGCCAGCAGCTTAGGAACCGGGGGAGGCTACGAGCAGTACTTC
CASSLGTGGGYEQYF
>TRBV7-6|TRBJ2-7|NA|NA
TGTGCCAGCAGCTTAGACCGGGGCGAGCAGTACTTC
CASSLDRGEQYF
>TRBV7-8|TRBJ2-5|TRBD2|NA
TGTGCCAGCAGCTGGGGGGAGGCTAGCGGCCAAGAGACCCAGTACTTC
CASSWGEASGQETQYF
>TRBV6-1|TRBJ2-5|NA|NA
TGTGCCTCCAAACTAGGGCTACAACAAGAGACCCAGTACTTC
CASKLGLQQETQYF
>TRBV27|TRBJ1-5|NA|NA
TGTGCCAGCAGTTTTAGGGCGTCGGATCAGCCCCAGCATTTT
CASSFRASDQPQHF
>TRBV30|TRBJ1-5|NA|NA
TGTGCCTGGAGCGCCCTCGGGCGCGGGAATCAGCCCCAGCATTTT
CAWSALGRGNQPQHF
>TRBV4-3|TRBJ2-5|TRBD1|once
TGCGCCAGCAGCCCAGGCGGAACAGGGGCCCGGCAGACCCAGTACTTC
CASSPGGTGARQTQYF
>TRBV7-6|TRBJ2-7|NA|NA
TGTGCCAGCAGCTTAGCGTCGGCAGACTCCTACGAGCAGTACTTC
CASSLASADSYEQYF
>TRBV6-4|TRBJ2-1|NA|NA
TGTGCCAGCAGTGAAGGAGGGATTGTTAATGAGCAGTTCTTC
CASSEGGIVNEQFF
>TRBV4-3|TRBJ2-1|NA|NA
TGCGCCAGCAGCCGATCGGGCGGAGCCTCCTACAATGAGCAGTTCTTC
CASSRSGGASYNEQFF
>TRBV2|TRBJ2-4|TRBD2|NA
TGTGCCAGCAGAGTACTAGCGGGAGCCAAAAACATTCAGTACTTC
CASRVLAGAKNIQYF
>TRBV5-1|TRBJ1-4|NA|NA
TGCGCCAGCAGCAGGACGGCAACTAATGAAAAACTGTTTTTT
CASSRTATNEKLFF
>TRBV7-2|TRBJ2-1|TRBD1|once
TGTGCCAGCAGCTTAGTGGCGACAGGGGCCAATGAGCAGTTCTTC
CASSLVATGANEQFF
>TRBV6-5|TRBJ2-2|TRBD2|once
TGTGCCAGCAGTTCTCTAGCGGGGGGGCCTAAGGAGCTGTTTTTT
CASSSLAGGPKELFF
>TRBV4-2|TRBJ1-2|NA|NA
TGTGCCAGCAGCCAAATTAACTATGGCTACACCTTC
CASSQINYGYTF
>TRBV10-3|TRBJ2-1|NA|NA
TGTGCCATCAGTGATTCGACGGGGAGCTCCTACAATGAGCAGTTCTTC
CAISDSTGSSYNEQFF
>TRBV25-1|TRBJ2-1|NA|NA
TGTGCCAGCAGTGAATTGAGGGATTTGGATGAGCAGTTCTTC
CASSELRDLDEQFF
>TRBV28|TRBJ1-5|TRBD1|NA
TGTGCCAGTCGACAGGGCTACCTAAATCAGCCCCAGCATTTT
CASRQGYLNQPQHF
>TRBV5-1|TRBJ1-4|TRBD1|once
TGCGCCAGCAGCTCGACAGGGGGCCATAATGAAAAACTGTTTTTT
CASSSTGGHNEKLFF
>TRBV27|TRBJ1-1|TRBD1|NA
TGTGCCAGCAGCGGACAGGGGAGAACTGAAGCTTTCTTT
CASSGQGRTEAFF
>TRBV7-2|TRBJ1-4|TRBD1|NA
TGTGCCAGCAGCTTGTCAATCGGACAGGGAGGTGAAAAACTGTTTTTT
CASSLSIGQGGEKLFF